The 21 T cell receptor beta chains listed next were all sequenced from one sample in a study of T-cell reconstitution after alpha-beta-depleted transplantation in children. Unique molecular identifiers tagged the TCRbeta library. Via MiXCR, TCRdb re-called the PCR reads, giving one row per CDR3 protein. In the table there are some 100,000 distinct CDR3 sequences, about 25% of which are singletons. This specimen was PBMCs, taken before TCRalphabeta/CD19-depleted stem cell transplant. These receptors were obtained from a boy aged 2 to 9 with acute lymphoblastic leukemia, due to receive a stem cell transplant.

This clonotype was picked up many times. The J gene is TRBJ2-5, the V gene TRBV5-4; D is unresolved. Germline V CDR1 and CDR2: SGHNT, YYREEE (reference sequence). V was cut by 0 bases and J by 5 bases, with 26 bases left in between. CDR3 length equals 19 residues. The CDR3 region is CASSLVGPPWMREKETQYF. DNA of the CDR3: TGTGCCAGCAGCTTGGTCGGGCCCCCTTGGATGCGAGAGAAGGAGACCCAGTACTTC.

This clonotype has more than one count but fewer than ten. The chain uses TRBV7-6 and TRBJ2-7; maybe TRBD2 (6 bases). V was pared by 3 bases and J by 1 base, with 13 bases between. Looked up from germline, CDR1 is SGHVS and CDR2 is FNYEAQ. This CDR3 is built from 15 residues. CDR3: CASSFSSGGSYEQYF. CDR3 nucleotides: TGTGCCAGCAGCTTCAGTAGCGGAGGTTCCTACGAGCAGTACTTC.

This clonotype appeared a few times. The chain links TRBV9 to TRBJ2-2; tentatively, D is TRBD1 (5 bases). The length of the CDR3 is 14 residues. Germline V CDR1 and CDR2: SGDLS, YYNGEE. V was trimmed by 2 bases and J by 6 bases, leaving 11 bases between them. The CDR3 reads CASSVQGLAGELFF. The CDR3 region has the DNA TGTGCCAGCAGCGTCCAGGGTCTTGCCGGGGAGCTGTTTTTT.

The V and J genes are TRBV15 and TRBJ1-6; D not certain. This CDR3 is built from 17 residues. V was shortened by 0 bases and J by 0 bases, with 9 bases between the two germline ends. CDR1 LNHNV and CDR2 YYDKDF come from the germline V gene (reference sequence). CDR3 nucleotide sequence: TGTGCCACCAGCAGAGACCGGGTGAGCTCCTATAATTCACCCCTCCACTTT. It is translated as CATSRDRVSSYNSPLHF.

The chain carries TRBV6-5 and TRBJ2-1; D remains ambiguous. Germline lookup yields CDR1 MNHEY and CDR2 SVGAGI. The CDR3 runs 14 residues. V lost 4 bases, J lost 7 bases, and 14 bases lay in between. CDR3 residues: CASSWTRHGNEQFF. The DNA of the CDR3 is TGTGCCAGCAGTTGGACGCGTCACGGGAATGAGCAGTTCTTC.

This chain links TRBV5-1 with TRBJ2-3; D is unresolved. V was pared by 4 bases and J by 0 bases, with 9 bases between. The CDR3 is 14 residues long. CDR1 SGHRS and CDR2 YFSETQ come from the germline V gene. The CDR3 reads CASSRQESTDTQYF. The CDR3 DNA reads as TGCGCCAGCAGCAGGCAGGAAAGCACAGATACGCAGTATTTT.

This clonotype was found a few times. V is TRBV7-2 and J is TRBJ2-3; perhaps TRBD2 as D (5 bases). The CDR3 covers 13 residues. Trimming stripped 1 base from V and 14 bases from J, with 16 bases between. Germline CDR1 SGHTA, CDR2 FQGNSA. CDR3 DNA: TGTGCCAGCAGCTTAGTGATGCTGGGAGTAGGGTATTTT. This gives the protein CASSLVMLGVGYF. The entire variable domain, with the rest obtained from reference TRBV7-2 and TRBJ2-3, is as follows: GAGVSQSPSNKVTEKGKDVELRCDPISGHTALYWYRQSLGQGLEFLIYFQGNSAPDKSGLPSDRFSAERTGGSVSTLTIQRTQQEDSAVYLCASSLVMLGVGYFGPGTRLTVL.

The chain couples TRBV9 to TRBJ2-3; 10 bases agree with TRBD2. CDR3 size: 15 residues. After removal of 3 bases from V and 3 bases from J, the junction contained 4 bases not matched to a gene. CDR1 SGDLS and CDR2 YYNGEE come from the germline V gene. In nucleotides, the CDR3 is TGTGCCAGCAGCGCAGCGGGAGGGTTAACAGATACGCAGTATTTT. This sequence encodes CASSAAGGLTDTQYF.

The chain couples TRBV3-1 to TRBJ1-5, with 7 bases that match TRBD1. The CDR3 has 14 amino acids. The junction had 0 bases not matched to a gene; V was cut back by 0 bases and J by 4 bases. Germline CDR1 is LGHDT and CDR2 is YNNKEL (reference sequence). CDR3 loop: CASSQEGQNQPQHF. CDR3 coding DNA: TGTGCCAGCAGCCAAGAGGGACAGAATCAGCCCCAGCATTTT.

This clonotype was picked up many times. The J gene is TRBJ2-1, the V gene TRBV3-1; 10 nucleotides align to TRBD2. Germline V lookup: CDR1 LGHDT, CDR2 YNNKEL (reference sequence). The CDR3 loop spans 14 amino acids. V lost 4 bases, J lost 8 bases, and 5 bases stayed unmatched. CDR3 loop: CASSRGLAAHEQFF. For the CDR3, the DNA is TGTGCCAGCAGCCGAGGACTAGCGGCCCATGAGCAGTTCTTC.

The chain employs TRBV20-1 and TRBJ2-1; 11 bases are a match to TRBD2. The V gene's germline CDR1 is DFQATT and CDR2 SNEGSKA (reference sequence). This CDR3 contains 18 residues. V trimming: 1 base; J trimming: 2 bases; junction bases outside the gene matches: 10. The CDR3 region is CSARVGTSGGAAYNEQFF. The DNA of the CDR3 is TGCAGTGCTAGAGTGGGGACTAGCGGAGGGGCGGCCTACAATGAGCAGTTCTTC.

For the CDR3, the DNA is TGTGCCAGCAGTCCAGGTAGGAAGACTAGCGGAGGGCCAGGGAATGAGCAGTTCTTC. It is translated as CASSPGRKTSGGPGNEQFF. The gene calls are TRBV27 and TRBJ2-1; 9 bases map to TRBD2. Germline V gene lookup returns CDR1 MNHEY and CDR2 SMNVEV (reference sequence). V trimming: 5 bases; J trimming: 7 bases; junction bases outside the gene matches: 21. CDR3 size: 19 residues.

This clonotype appeared many times. The DNA for the CDR3 is TGCGCCAGCAGAGCACCTAGGGGACTAGCCTACGAGCAGTACTTC. This codes for CASRAPRGLAYEQYF. V gene TRBV5-1 combines with J gene TRBJ2-7, with 8 bases identical to TRBD2. Germline assignment: CDR1 SGHRS and CDR2 YFSETQ. The CDR3 sequence is 15 residues long. The V gene end was trimmed by 5 bases and the J gene end by 2 bases; junction bases not matched to a gene: 9.

This clonotype was counted many times. The chain couples TRBV5-1 to TRBJ2-6; no clear D. V dropped 3 bases and J dropped 0 bases, with 7 bases sitting between them. The length of the CDR3 is 15 residues. Per the germline V gene, CDR1 is SGHRS and CDR2 is YFSETQ. The CDR3 is CASSSGPSGANVLTF. CDR3 DNA: TGCGCCAGCAGCTCGGGCCCCTCTGGGGCCAACGTCCTGACTTTC.

This clonotype occurred a few times. The rearrangement uses TRBV5-6 and TRBJ2-7, with 8 positions matching TRBD2. This CDR3 region has 18 residues. Per germline, CDR1 SGHDT and CDR2 YYEEEE. V was clipped by 4 bases and J by 0 bases; unmatched bases: 15. The CDR3 protein is CASSRTSGGAPSSYEQYF. CDR3 in DNA: TGTGCCAGCAGCCGAACTAGCGGAGGGGCCCCCAGCTCCTACGAGCAGTACTTC.

This clonotype was counted ten times or more. V gene TRBV5-1 combines with J gene TRBJ1-3; D not resolved. This CDR3 has 15 residues. Germline lookup yields CDR1 SGHRS and CDR2 YFSETQ. V lost 4 bases and J lost 0, with 11 bases in between. CDR3 residues: CASSVGGDSGNTIYF. Here the CDR3 DNA reads TGCGCCAGCAGCGTCGGCGGGGACTCTGGAAACACCATATATTTT.

In this sample, this clonotype turned up a few times. The chain joins TRBV28 to TRBJ2-7; 7 positions agree with TRBD1. This CDR3 contains 15 residues. V shed 4 bases and J 3 bases; nucleotides not matched to a gene: 9. CDR1 is MDHEN and CDR2 is SYDVKM in the germline V gene. CDR3 DNA sequence: TGTGCCAGCAGTTCCATATCGACAGGGTTCTACGAGCAGTACTTC. Translated, it gives CASSSISTGFYEQYF.

V gene TRBV5-4 combines with J gene TRBJ1-1, with D possibly matching TRBD1 (5 bases). Germline values: CDR1 SGHNT, CDR2 YYREEE (reference sequence). This CDR3 has 13 amino acids. The germline V and J ends were trimmed by 7 bases and 2 bases, with 12 bases remaining between them. The CDR3 protein is CASGAALNTEAFF. In DNA, the CDR3 is TGTGCCAGCGGGGCGGCCTTAAACACTGAAGCTTTCTTT.

V is TRBV7-9 and J is TRBJ1-1, with TRBD1 matching over 9 bases. This CDR3 has 13 amino acids. CDR1 is SEHNR and CDR2 is FQNEAQ in the germline V gene (reference sequence). The V and J ends lost 5 bases and 10 bases, in that order; junction bases with no gene match: 8. CDR3 nucleotide sequence: TGTGCCAGCAGCCGGGGACAGGGCTTTGGAGCTTTCTTT. It encodes CASSRGQGFGAFF.

This clonotype has more than one count but fewer than ten. The CDR3, as DNA: TGTGCCAGCAGCGTAGGCACAGGCGGCTCTGGAAACACCATATATTTT. This codes for CASSVGTGGSGNTIYF. The chain has TRBV9 and TRBJ1-3, with D possibly matching TRBD1 (5 bases). CDR1 and CDR2 from the germline V gene are SGDLS and YYNGEE. The ends were cut back, 0 bases at V and 0 bases at J, with 10 bases in the middle. This CDR3 spans 16 amino acids.

This clonotype was observed a few times. The chain couples TRBV9 to TRBJ2-6; D gene uncertain. This CDR3 has 16 amino acids. Germline V gives CDR1 SGDLS, CDR2 YYNGEE. V gave up 3 bases and J gave up 0 bases, with 10 bases separating them. DNA of the CDR3: TGTGCCAGCAGCGCCGGACGGTACTCTGGGGCCAACGTCCTGACTTTC. Protein sequence: CASSAGRYSGANVLTF.